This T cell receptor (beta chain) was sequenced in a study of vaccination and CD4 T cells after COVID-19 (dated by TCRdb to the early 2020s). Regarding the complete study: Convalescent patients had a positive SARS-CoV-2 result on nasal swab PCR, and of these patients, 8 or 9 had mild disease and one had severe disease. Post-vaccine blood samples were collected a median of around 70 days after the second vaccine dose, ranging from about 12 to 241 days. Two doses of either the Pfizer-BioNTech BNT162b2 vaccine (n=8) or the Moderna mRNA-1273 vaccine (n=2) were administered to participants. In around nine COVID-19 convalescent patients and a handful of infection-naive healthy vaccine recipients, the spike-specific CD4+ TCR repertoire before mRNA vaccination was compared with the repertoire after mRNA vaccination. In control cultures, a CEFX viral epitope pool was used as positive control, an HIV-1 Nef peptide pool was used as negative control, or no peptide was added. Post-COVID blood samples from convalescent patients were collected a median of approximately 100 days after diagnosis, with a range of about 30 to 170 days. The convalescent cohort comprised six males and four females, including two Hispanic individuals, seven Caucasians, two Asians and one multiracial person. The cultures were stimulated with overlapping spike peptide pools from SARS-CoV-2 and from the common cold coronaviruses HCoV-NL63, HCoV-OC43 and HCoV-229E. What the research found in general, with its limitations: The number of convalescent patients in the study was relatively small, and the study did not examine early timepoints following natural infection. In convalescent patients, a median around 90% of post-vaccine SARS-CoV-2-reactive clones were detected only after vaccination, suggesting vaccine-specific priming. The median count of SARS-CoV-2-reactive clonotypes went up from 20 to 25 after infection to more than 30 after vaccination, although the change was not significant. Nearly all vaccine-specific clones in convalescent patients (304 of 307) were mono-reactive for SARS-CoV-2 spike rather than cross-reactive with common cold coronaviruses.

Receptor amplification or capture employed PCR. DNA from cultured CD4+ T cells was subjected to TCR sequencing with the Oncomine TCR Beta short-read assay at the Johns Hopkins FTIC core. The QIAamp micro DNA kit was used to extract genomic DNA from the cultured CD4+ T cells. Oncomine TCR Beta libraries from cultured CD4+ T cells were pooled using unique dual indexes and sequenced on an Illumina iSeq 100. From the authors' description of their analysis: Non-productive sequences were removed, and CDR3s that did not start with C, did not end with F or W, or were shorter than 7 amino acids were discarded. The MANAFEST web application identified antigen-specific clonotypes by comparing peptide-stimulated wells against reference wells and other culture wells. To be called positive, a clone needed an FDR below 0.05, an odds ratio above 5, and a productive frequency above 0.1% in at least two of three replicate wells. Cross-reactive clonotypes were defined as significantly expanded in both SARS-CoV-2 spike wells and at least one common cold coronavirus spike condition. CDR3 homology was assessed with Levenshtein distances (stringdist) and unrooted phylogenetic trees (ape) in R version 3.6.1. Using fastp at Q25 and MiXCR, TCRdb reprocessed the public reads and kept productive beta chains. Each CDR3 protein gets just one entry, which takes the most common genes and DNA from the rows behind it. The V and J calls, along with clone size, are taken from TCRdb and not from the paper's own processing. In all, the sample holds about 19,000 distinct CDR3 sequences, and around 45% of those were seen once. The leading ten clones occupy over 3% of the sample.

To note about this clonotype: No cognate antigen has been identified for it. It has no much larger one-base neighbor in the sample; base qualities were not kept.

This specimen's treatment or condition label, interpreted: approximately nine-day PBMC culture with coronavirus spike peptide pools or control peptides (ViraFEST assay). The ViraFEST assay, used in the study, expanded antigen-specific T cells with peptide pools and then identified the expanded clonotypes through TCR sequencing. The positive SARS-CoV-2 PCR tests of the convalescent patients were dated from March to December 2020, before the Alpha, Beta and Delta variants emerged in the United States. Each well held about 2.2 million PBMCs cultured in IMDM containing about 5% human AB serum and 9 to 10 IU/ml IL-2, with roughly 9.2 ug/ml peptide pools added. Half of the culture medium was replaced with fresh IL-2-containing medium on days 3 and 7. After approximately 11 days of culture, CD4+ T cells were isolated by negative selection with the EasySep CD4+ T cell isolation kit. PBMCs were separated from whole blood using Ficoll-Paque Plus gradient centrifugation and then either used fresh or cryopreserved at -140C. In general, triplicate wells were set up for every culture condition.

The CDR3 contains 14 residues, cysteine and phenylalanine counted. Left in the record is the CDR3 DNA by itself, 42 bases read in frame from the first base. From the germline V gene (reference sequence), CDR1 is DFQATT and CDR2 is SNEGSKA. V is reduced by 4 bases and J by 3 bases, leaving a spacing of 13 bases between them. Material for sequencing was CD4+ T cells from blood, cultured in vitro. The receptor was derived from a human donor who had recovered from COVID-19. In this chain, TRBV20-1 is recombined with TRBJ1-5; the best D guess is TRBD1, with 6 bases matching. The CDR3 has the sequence CSATRQAYNQPQHF. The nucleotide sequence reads TGCAGTGCTACCAGACAGGCCTACAATCAGCCCCAGCATTTT.